The entry that follows covers one T cell receptor (beta chain) sequence. Its antigen is as yet unknown. Mismatch with germline at one junction end may stem from a read error. These data originate in a study of tumor and adjacent non-tumor tissue in lung cancer. About the research overall: Samples averaged roughly 4.2 million productive TCRbeta reads each.

Study conclusions and caveats: Tumor repertoires had a smaller top 100 clone share than normal lung. Tumor tissue had significantly higher TCR diversity than normal lung.

A modified ARM-PCR protocol with three rounds of nested PCR amplified TCRbeta. TCRdb reprocessed the multiplex PCR reads via MiXCR and lists one record per CDR3 protein. This table holds tens of thousands of distinct CDR3 sequences, around four fifths found once. This CDR3 comprises 12 residues. The germline V gene encodes CDR1 SQVTM and CDR2 ANQGSEA. This sample's RNA came from whole unsorted tissue. Newly diagnosed lung cancer patients had thoracic surgery in China, August–late 2014, without prior chemotherapy. This rearrangement joins TRBV29-1 to TRBJ2-1, with D hard to call. The sample taken for sequencing was lung tumor tissue. This TCR came from a woman aged 50 to 60 with non-small cell lung cancer. The CDR3 is CSALVPYNEQFF. DNA for the CDR3: TGCAGCGCCCTAGTTCCTTACAATGAGCAATTCTTC.